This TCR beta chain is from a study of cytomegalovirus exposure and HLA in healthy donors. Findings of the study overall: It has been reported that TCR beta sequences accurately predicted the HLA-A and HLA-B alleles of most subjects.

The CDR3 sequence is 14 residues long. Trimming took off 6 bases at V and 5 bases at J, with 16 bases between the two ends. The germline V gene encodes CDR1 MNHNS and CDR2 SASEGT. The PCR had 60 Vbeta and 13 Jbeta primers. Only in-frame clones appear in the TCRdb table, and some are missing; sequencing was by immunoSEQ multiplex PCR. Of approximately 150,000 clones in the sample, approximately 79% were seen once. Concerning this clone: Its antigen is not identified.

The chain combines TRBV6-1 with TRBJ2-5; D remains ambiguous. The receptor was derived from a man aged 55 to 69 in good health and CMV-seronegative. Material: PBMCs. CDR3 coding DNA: TGTGCCAGCAGGGTTAAACCTAATTGGGAGACCCAGTACTTC. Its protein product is CASRVKPNWETQYF.